The 27 T cell receptor beta chains below all came from one sample that was sequenced in a study of regulatory T cells in long-lasting Graves disease. Through Arm-PCR of CDR3 regions and iRepertoire HTBI primers, TCR beta libraries were built. TCRdb reprocessed the multiplex PCR reads with MiXCR, giving one entry per CDR3 protein. The sample lists 530,000 or so distinct CDR3 sequences; 13% were seen once. The time point denotes: newly diagnosed GD, antithyroid drugs for less than 3 months. Making the TCR library involved RNA that had been extracted from PBMCs. These data also formed part of another study, on T cells in Graves' hyperthyroidism and ophthalmopathy.

The sequences come from peripheral blood mononuclear cells (PBMCs), collected at new diagnosis, from a patient treated with antithyroid drugs. All receptors come from a man aged 25 to 40 with Graves disease.

This clonotype was recorded many times. The chain couples TRBV2 to TRBJ2-7, with 14 bases fitting TRBD2. The CDR3 is 15 residues long. The germline gives CDR1 SNHLY, CDR2 FYNNEI. Unmatched junction bases numbered 7, after V lost 7 bases and J lost 5 bases. CDR3 sequence: CASMGTSGSGDEQYF. The CDR3 DNA sequence: TGTGCCAGCATGGGGACTAGCGGGAGCGGCGACGAGCAGTACTTC.

This clonotype was counted a few times. The chain employs TRBV6-1 and TRBJ1-4, with a weak D call TRBD1 (5 bases). Germline lookup yields CDR1 MNHNS and CDR2 SASEGT. This CDR3 comprises 14 residues. The V gene lost 5 bases and the J gene lost 7 bases, with 14 bases spanning the gap. The CDR3 here is CASSLRTGGEKLFF. DNA of the CDR3: TGTGCCAGCAGTCTACGAACCGGGGGTGAAAAACTGTTTTTT.

This clonotype appeared many times. CDR3 residues: CASSRVADTEAFF. The CDR3 DNA sequence: TGTGCCAGCAGTAGGGTAGCGGACACTGAAGCTTTCTTT. The rearrangement joins TRBV27 to TRBJ1-1; D ambiguous. There are 13 residues in the CDR3. Germline assignment: CDR1 MNHEY and CDR2 SMNVEV (reference sequence). Trimming removed 5 bases from V and 3 bases from J, with 10 bases in between.

The chain couples TRBV28 to TRBJ1-4; 8 nucleotides align to TRBD1. The V gene end was trimmed by 8 bases and the J gene end by 6 bases; junction bases not matched to a gene: 5. This CDR3 is 13 amino acids long. Germline CDR1 and CDR2: MDHEN and SYDVKM. In DNA, the CDR3 is TGTGCCAGCCTGGGACAGGCGGATGAAAAACTGTTTTTT. This codes for CASLGQADEKLFF.

This clonotype appeared many times. The chain links TRBV6-5 to TRBJ1-1; D ambiguous. V lost 0 bases, J lost 4 bases, and 12 bases lay in between. There are 15 residues in the CDR3. The germline gives CDR1 MNHEY, CDR2 SVGAGI. The CDR3 DNA is TGTGCCAGCAGTTACTCTCCCCTTAGGGTCACTGAAGCTTTCTTT. The encoded protein is CASSYSPLRVTEAFF.

This clonotype was recorded many times. The chain is built from TRBV9 and TRBJ1-6; D gene uncertain. CDR3 length: 15 residues. Trimming shortened V by 0 bases and J by 10 bases, and 14 bases separated the two germline ends. CDR1 is SGDLS, CDR2 YYNGEE, per germline. In DNA form, the CDR3 reads TGTGCCAGCAGCGTAGAGGACCGGATGGGATCACCCCTCCACTTT. Its translation is CASSVEDRMGSPLHF.

This clonotype appeared many times. CDR3 sequence (DNA): TGTGCCAGCAGCTTAGGGCGGGAGGTGAACATTCAGTACTTC. Translating it yields CASSLGREVNIQYF. The chain is built from TRBV11-2 and TRBJ2-4, with 8 nucleotides matching TRBD2. With 1 base clipped from V and 7 bases from J, the junction kept 3 bases outside the gene matches. The CDR3 consists of 14 residues. Germline V CDR1 and CDR2: SGHAT, FQNNGV.

This clonotype has just a few counts. V usage is TRBV3-1 and J usage is TRBJ2-7; no clear D gene. CDR3 size: 13 residues. V was clipped by 2 bases and J by 7 bases, with 12 bases between them. Germline V gives CDR1 LGHDT, CDR2 YNNKEL (reference sequence). CDR3 nucleotide sequence: TGTGCCAGCAGCCAACGACCTTCGGAGGAGCAGTACTTC. Protein: CASSQRPSEEQYF.

This clonotype occurred a few times. The V call is TRBV7-2, the J call TRBJ2-2, with TRBD2 identical over 9 bases. CDR3 length: 16 amino acids. The germline V gene encodes CDR1 SGHTA and CDR2 FQGNSA. The J segment lost 3 bases and the V segment lost 2 bases, leaving 4 bases of the junction unmatched. DNA of the CDR3: TGTGCCAGCAGCTTATTCGCTAGCGGGGACACCGGGGAGCTGTTTTTT. It specifies CASSLFASGDTGELFF. The full variable domain, rest sourced from reference TRBV7-2 and TRBJ2-2, is GAGVSQSPSNKVTEKGKDVELRCDPISGHTALYWYRQSLGQGLEFLIYFQGNSAPDKSGLPSDRFSAERTGGSVSTLTIQRTQQEDSAVYLCASSLFASGDTGELFFGEGSRLTVL.

There are a few counts of this clonotype. This rearrangement joins TRBV18 to TRBJ2-3, with D perhaps matching TRBD2 (6 bases). TRBJ2-1 explains the end of the DNA better; the J call may be wrong. The CDR3 consists of 14 residues. Germline V CDR1 and CDR2: KGHSH, LQKENI. The CDR3: CASSPPTSLRGQFF. The DNA of the CDR3 is TGTGCCAGCTCACCACCCACTAGCCTGAGGGGGCAGTTCTTC.

Ten or more counts support this clonotype. The chain joins TRBV20-1 to TRBJ2-7; TRBD2 might be the D (6 bases). Trimming stripped 0 bases from V and 3 bases from J, with 12 bases between. From germline, CDR1 is DFQATT and CDR2 SNEGSKA (reference sequence). The length of the CDR3 is 14 residues. The CDR3: CSAREGGDHYEQYF. The CDR3 region has the DNA TGCAGTGCTAGAGAGGGCGGGGACCACTACGAGCAGTACTTC.

The table lists this clonotype with many counts. The chain employs TRBV2 and TRBJ1-1; 8 bases are a match to TRBD1. V dropped 5 bases and J dropped 3; count of bases not matched to a gene: 5. There are 14 residues in the CDR3. CDR1 is SNHLY and CDR2 is FYNNEI in the germline V gene. The CDR3 is CASSPGQEHTEAFF. The CDR3 DNA is TGTGCCAGCAGTCCGGGACAGGAACACACTGAAGCTTTCTTT.

This clonotype was observed many times. The chain recombines TRBV15 with TRBJ2-5, with 10 bases fitting TRBD2. V gave up 0 bases and J gave up 0 bases; unmatched junction bases: 10. CDR3 size: 19 residues. Germline CDR1 reads LNHNV; CDR2 reads YYDKDF (reference sequence). The CDR3 reads CATSRDVSGRAAYQETQYF. The DNA of the CDR3 is TGTGCCACCAGCAGAGACGTCAGCGGGAGGGCCGCGTACCAAGAGACCCAGTACTTC.

There are many counts of this clonotype. The genes are TRBV27 and TRBJ1-5; TRBD1 might be the D (6 bases). Germline V gene data show CDR1 as MNHEY and CDR2 as SMNVEV (reference sequence). V lost 3 bases to trimming and J lost 6 bases, with 21 bases between them. This CDR3 is built from 17 residues. This CDR3 reads CASSFIGGGFLGQPQHF. The CDR3 DNA is TGTGCCAGCAGTTTCATCGGGGGCGGATTCCTAGGTCAGCCCCAGCATTTT.

This clonotype was seen many times. The genes are TRBV29-1 and TRBJ2-7; 7 bases align to TRBD2. The J segment lost 1 base and the V segment lost 3 bases, leaving 12 bases of the junction unmatched. Germline CDR1 and CDR2: SQVTM and ANQGSEA. This CDR3 spans 16 amino acids. In DNA, the CDR3 is TGCAGCGTTGACCAATTAGCGGGCGGGGGTTCCTACGAGCAGTACTTC. Translation gives CSVDQLAGGGSYEQYF.

This clonotype was observed many times. The CDR3 nucleotides read TGTGCCAGCAGGAAGAAGGGACAGGGGGCATACGAGCAGTACTTC. Translated, it gives CASRKKGQGAYEQYF. The J gene is TRBJ2-7, the V gene TRBV6-1; 12 nucleotides agree with TRBD1. The J segment lost 4 bases and the V segment lost 6 bases, leaving 7 bases of the junction unmatched. CDR3 size: 15 residues. CDR1 and CDR2 (germline): MNHNS, SASEGT.

This clonotype was picked up many times. The chain links TRBV11-2 to TRBJ2-3; D remains ambiguous. This CDR3 spans 15 amino acids. Germline CDR1 is SGHAT and CDR2 is FQNNGV. The V and J ends lost 2 bases and 4 bases respectively, with 13 bases between them. CDR3 amino acids: CASSLLGFLSDTQYF. CDR3 DNA: TGTGCCAGCAGCTTACTGGGTTTCCTCTCAGATACGCAGTATTTT.

This clonotype was observed at least ten times. The chain couples TRBV28 to TRBJ2-3; maybe TRBD1 (5 bases). This CDR3 comprises 12 residues. Germline lookup yields CDR1 MDHEN and CDR2 SYDVKM. With 5 bases removed from V and 4 bases from J, the gap between germline ends came to 7 bases. CDR3 protein: CASSTRADTQYF. In nucleotides, the CDR3 is TGTGCCAGCAGTACCAGGGCAGATACGCAGTATTTT.

This clonotype was seen many times. The chain uses TRBV19 and TRBJ2-3; 10 bases fit TRBD1. Germline values: CDR1 LNHDA, CDR2 SQIVND (reference sequence). The V gene end was trimmed by 5 bases and the J gene end by 6 bases; junction bases not matched to a gene: 11. The CDR3 runs 16 residues. This CDR3 is CASSDPSDRGLDTQYF. For the CDR3, the DNA is TGTGCCAGTAGTGATCCCTCGGACAGGGGGTTGGATACGCAGTATTTT.

This clonotype was detected many times. The chain employs TRBV11-2 and TRBJ1-5, with unresolved D. This CDR3 has 13 amino acids. V gave up 4 bases and J gave up 1 base, with 5 bases separating them. Per germline, CDR1 SGHAT and CDR2 FQNNGV. CDR3 sequence reads: CASSWESNQPQHF. The CDR3 region has the DNA TGTGCCAGCAGCTGGGAGAGCAATCAGCCCCAGCATTTT.

This clonotype was recorded a few times. This chain joins TRBV29-1 and TRBJ1-2; no reliable D call. CDR3 length: 12 residues. Germline V gene data show CDR1 as SQVTM and CDR2 as ANQGSEA. CDR3 nucleotide sequence: TGCAACACCCAGGACGGAGGCGCTGGCTACACCTTC. It yields the protein CNTQDGGAGYTF.

The table lists this clonotype with a few counts. The chain's CDR3 is CASRELGTGELFF. The CDR3 bases are TGTGCCAGCCGAGAATTGGGTACCGGGGAGCTGTTTTTT. The chain recombines TRBV6-1 with TRBJ2-2, with D uncertain. Germline values: CDR1 MNHNS, CDR2 SASEGT. V lost 8 bases and J 5 bases, leaving 12 bases between the germline ends. The CDR3 is 13 residues long.

This clonotype came up many times. As DNA, the CDR3 is TGCGCCAGCAGCAGTTCGGGACCGTCCTATGGCTACACCTTC. Translation gives CASSSSGPSYGYTF. The J gene is TRBJ1-2, the V gene TRBV5-1, with D tentatively TRBD1 (5 bases). The CDR3 contains 14 residues. Germline lookup yields CDR1 SGHRS and CDR2 YFSETQ. V dropped 4 bases and J dropped 4 bases, with 14 bases sitting between them.

This clonotype has a count of ten or more. The rearrangement links TRBV19 to TRBJ1-4; unclear D gene. CDR3 length equals 12 residues. Germline loops: CDR1 LNHDA, CDR2 SQIVND (reference sequence). Trimming pared 9 bases from V and 2 bases from J, leaving 7 bases between. CDR3 bases: TGTGCCAGCAGCCGGACTAATGAAAAACTGTTTTTT. Translation gives CASSRTNEKLFF.

V is TRBV19 and J is TRBJ2-1, with 14 bases that match TRBD2. CDR1 is LNHDA and CDR2 is SQIVND in the germline V gene (reference sequence). Trimming took 8 bases from V and 8 from J; bases not matched to a gene: 14. The CDR3 is 17 residues long. CDR3 amino acids: CASGSPGLAGVKDEQFF. CDR3 DNA sequence: TGTGCCAGTGGTTCACCGGGACTAGCGGGAGTTAAAGATGAGCAGTTCTTC.

The chain couples TRBV7-8 to TRBJ2-1; the D gene is possibly TRBD2 (7 bases). Germline-derived CDR1 and CDR2 are SGHVS and FQNEAQ. Trimming cost V 4 bases and J 0 bases, with 34 bases left between them. This CDR3 region has 23 residues. The CDR3 spells CASSYYAYPGKGGSSGSYNEQFF. In DNA, the CDR3 is TGTGCCAGCAGCTATTACGCTTATCCGGGAAAGGGGGGGAGTAGCGGCTCCTACAATGAGCAGTTCTTC.

This clonotype was seen repeatedly, ten times or more. The chain combines TRBV27 with TRBJ2-5, with TRBD1 matching 9 bases. The trim removed 5 bases at V and 3 bases at J, leaving 4 bases unmatched. The CDR3 length is 14 residues. The germline gives CDR1 MNHEY, CDR2 SMNVEV (reference sequence). This chain's CDR3 is CASSLWTGEETQYF. The CDR3 DNA follows: TGTGCCAGCAGTCTGTGGACAGGGGAAGAGACCCAGTACTTC.